This T cell receptor beta chain was identified in a study of CD8+ T cells in alopecia areata. Germline V gives CDR1 MNHNS, CDR2 SASEGT. CDR3 size: 12 residues. Trimming pared 9 bases from V and 0 bases from J, leaving 8 bases between. In each case, RNA was isolated and then reverse transcribed into cDNA as the sequencing template. Data came from immunoSEQ multiplex PCR; TCRdb stores just in-frame clones and leaves some out. This table has around 190,000 clones, just over 55% appearing once. Overall study results and limits: In patients, TCRs were shared less clearly than in mice, and HLA may possibly be involved.

Turning to this clone: Its cognate antigen is unknown.

Sequencing was performed on CD8+ T cells sorted from blood. The chain combines TRBV6-1 with TRBJ1-1, with D possibly being TRBD1 (5 bases). This clonotype was sampled from a human donor in good health. The CDR3 bases are TGTGCCAGTGGGGGAATGAACACTGAAGCTTTCTTT. It translates to CASGGMNTEAFF.